The clone carrying this T cell receptor beta chain was detected only a few times. These data belong to a study of response to subunit inactivated influenza vaccine. The V gene's germline CDR1 is DFQATT and CDR2 SNEGSKA (reference sequence). V was cut by 1 base and J by 1 base, with 10 bases left in between. The CDR3 length is 14 residues. TCRdb ran MiXCR on the RT-PCR reads and lists one entry per CDR3 protein. The sample carries 500,000 to 650,000 distinct CDR3 sequences, around 8% recorded once. The sequencing used PBMCs from blood, collected approximately 25 months after vaccination. The V call is TRBV20-1, the J call TRBJ2-5, with unresolved D. This receptor was obtained from a man in his fifties or sixties who received an inactivated influenza vaccine. The CDR3 loop is CSARVYGPQETQYF. In DNA, the CDR3 is TGCAGTGCTAGAGTTTACGGCCCCCAAGAGACCCAGTACTTC.